This T cell receptor (beta chain) was profiled in a study of blood T cells in healthy people across ages. Trimming left V 3 bases short and J 3 bases short, with 11 bases between. This CDR3 has 14 amino acids. The germline V gene has CDR1 DFQATT and CDR2 SNEGSKA (reference sequence). PCR was performed a second time for about 7 to 12 cycles using a sample-barcoded 5' primer and a J-beta primer mix. TCRdb processed the 5' RACE reads anew with MiXCR; each CDR3 protein has one entry. This sample has roughly 1,500,000 distinct CDR3 sequences, with roughly 30% found just once. Input material: blood. This chain connects TRBV20-1 to TRBJ1-4, with D possibly matching TRBD1 (5 bases). The TCR comes from a young woman in good health. CDR3 bases: TGCAGTGCTAGTATGAGGGGACCTAATGAAAAACTGTTTTTT. The encoded protein is CSASMRGPNEKLFF.